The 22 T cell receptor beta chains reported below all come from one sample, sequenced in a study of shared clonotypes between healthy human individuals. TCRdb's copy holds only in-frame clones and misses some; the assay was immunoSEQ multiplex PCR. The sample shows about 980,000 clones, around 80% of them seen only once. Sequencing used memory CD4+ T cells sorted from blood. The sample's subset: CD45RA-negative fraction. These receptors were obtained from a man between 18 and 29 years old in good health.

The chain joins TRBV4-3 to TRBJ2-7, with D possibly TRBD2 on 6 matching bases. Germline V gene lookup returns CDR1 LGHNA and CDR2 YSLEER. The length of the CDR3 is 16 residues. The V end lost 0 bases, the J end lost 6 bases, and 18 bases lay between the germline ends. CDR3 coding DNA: TGCGCCAGCAGCCAAGAGAGGATGGGAGGAGGAGGCGAGCAGTACTTC. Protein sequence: CASSQERMGGGGEQYF.

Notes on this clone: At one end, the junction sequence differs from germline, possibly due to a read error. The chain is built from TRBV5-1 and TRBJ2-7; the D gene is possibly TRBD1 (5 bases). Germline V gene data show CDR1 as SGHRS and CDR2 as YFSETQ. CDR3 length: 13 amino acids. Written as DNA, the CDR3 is TGCGCCAGCAGCCTCATAGGTCCGACAGAGGTCAACTTC. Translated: CASSLIGPTEVNF.

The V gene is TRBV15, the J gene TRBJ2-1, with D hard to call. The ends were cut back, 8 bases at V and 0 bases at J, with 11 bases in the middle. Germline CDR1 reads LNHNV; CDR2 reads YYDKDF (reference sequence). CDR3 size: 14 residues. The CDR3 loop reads CATSSDASYNEQFF. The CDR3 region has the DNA TGTGCCACCTCGAGCGATGCCTCCTACAATGAGCAGTTCTTC.

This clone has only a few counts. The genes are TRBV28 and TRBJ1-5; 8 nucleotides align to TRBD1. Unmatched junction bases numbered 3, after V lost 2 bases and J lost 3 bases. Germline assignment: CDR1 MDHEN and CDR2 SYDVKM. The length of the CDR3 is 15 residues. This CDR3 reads CASSLAGGPNQPQHF. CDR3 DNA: TGTGCCAGCAGTTTAGCAGGGGGCCCCAATCAGCCCCAGCATTTT. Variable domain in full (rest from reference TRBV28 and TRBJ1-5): DVKVTQSSRYLVKRTGEKVFLECVQDMDHENMFWYRQDPGLGLRLIYFSYDVKMKEKGDIPEGYSVSREKKERFSLILESASTNQTSMYLCASSLAGGPNQPQHFGDGTRLSIL.

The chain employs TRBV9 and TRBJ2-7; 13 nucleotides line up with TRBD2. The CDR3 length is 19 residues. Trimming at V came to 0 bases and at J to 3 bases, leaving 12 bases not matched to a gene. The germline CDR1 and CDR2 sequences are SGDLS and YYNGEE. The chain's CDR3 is CASSVAPAGTSGILYEQYF. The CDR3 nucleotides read TGTGCCAGCAGCGTAGCCCCCGCCGGGACTAGCGGGATCCTCTACGAGCAGTACTTC.

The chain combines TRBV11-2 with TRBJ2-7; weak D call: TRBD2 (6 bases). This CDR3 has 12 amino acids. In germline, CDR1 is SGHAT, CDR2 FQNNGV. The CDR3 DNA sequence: TGTGCCAGCAGCTTGGACACAAGGGACTTTTTAGTC. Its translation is CASSLDTRDFLV.

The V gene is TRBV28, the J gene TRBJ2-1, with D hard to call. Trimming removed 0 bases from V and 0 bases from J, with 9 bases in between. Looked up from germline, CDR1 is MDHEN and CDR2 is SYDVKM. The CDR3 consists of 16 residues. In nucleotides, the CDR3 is TGTGCCAGCAGTTTATGGGACCGAAGCTCCTACAATGAGCAGTTCTTC. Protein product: CASSLWDRSSYNEQFF.

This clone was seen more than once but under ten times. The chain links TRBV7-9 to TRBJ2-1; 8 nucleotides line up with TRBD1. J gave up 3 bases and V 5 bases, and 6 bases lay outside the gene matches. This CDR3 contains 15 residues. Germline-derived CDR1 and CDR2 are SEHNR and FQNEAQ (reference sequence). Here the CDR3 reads CASSPGQGLYNEQFF. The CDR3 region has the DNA TGTGCCAGCAGCCCAGGACAGGGCCTCTACAATGAGCAGTTCTTC.

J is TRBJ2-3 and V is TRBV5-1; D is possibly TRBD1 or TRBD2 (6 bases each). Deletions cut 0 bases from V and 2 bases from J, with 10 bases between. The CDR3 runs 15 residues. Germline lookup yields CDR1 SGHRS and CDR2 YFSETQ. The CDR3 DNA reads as TGCGCCAGCAGCTTGGCACGGGGGCCCACAGATACGCAGTATTTT. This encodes CASSLARGPTDTQYF.

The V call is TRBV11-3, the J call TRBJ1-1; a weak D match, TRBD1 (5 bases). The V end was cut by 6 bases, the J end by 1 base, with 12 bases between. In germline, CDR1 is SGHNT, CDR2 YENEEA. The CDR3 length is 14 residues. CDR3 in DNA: TGTGCCAGCAGTTCAGGGTTTCCGAACACTGAAGCTTTCTTT. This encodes CASSSGFPNTEAFF.

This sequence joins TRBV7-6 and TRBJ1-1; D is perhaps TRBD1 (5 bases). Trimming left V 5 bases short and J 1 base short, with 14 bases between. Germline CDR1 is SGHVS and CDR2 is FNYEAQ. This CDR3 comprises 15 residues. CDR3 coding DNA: TGTGCCAGCAGCCCGGGGGGGAACACGAACACTGAAGCTTTCTTT. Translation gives CASSPGGNTNTEAFF.

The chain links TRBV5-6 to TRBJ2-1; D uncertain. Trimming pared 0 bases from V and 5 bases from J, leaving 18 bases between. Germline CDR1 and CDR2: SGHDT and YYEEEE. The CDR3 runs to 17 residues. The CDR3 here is CASSLVGLPSTDNEQFF. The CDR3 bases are TGTGCCAGCAGCTTGGTCGGCTTACCCTCTACCGACAATGAGCAGTTCTTC. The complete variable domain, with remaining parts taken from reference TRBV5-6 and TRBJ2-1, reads DAGVTQSPTHLIKTRGQQVTLRCSPKSGHDTVSWYQQALGQGPQFIFQYYEEEERQRGNFPDRFSGHQFPNYSSELNVNALLLGDSALYLCASSLVGLPSTDNEQFFGPGTRLTVL.

CDR3 amino acids: CASSLASLAGGPETQYF. CDR3 DNA: TGCGCCAGCAGCTTGGCCAGTCTAGCGGGGGGGCCAGAGACCCAGTACTTC. The V call is TRBV5-1, the J call TRBJ2-5, with 12 bases identical to TRBD2. Germline loops: CDR1 SGHRS, CDR2 YFSETQ. V shed 0 bases, J shed 4 bases, and the junction held 7 bases outside the gene matches. This CDR3 has 17 amino acids.

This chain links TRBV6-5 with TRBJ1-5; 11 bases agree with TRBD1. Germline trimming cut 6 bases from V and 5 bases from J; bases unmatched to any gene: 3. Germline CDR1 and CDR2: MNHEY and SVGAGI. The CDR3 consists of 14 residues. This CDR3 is CASSRGQGDQPQHF. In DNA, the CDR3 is TGTGCCAGCAGCCGGGGACAGGGGGATCAGCCCCAGCATTTT.

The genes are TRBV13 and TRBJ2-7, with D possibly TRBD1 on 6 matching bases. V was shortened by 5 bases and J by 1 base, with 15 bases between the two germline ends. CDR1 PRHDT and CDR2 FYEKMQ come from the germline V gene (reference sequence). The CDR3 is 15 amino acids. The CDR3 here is CASSARDTISYEQYF. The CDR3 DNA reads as TGTGCCAGCAGCGCCCGGGACACCATATCCTACGAGCAGTACTTC.

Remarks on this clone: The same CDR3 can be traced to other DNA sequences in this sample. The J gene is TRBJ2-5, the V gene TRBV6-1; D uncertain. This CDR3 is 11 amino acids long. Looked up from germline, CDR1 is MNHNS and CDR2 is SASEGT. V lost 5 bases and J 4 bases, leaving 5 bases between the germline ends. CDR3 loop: CASSYLETQYF. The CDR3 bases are TGTGCCAGCAGTTATCTAGAGACCCAGTACTTC.

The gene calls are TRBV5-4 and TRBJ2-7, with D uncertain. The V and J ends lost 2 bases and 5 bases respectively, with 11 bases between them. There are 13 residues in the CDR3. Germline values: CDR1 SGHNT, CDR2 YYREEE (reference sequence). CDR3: CASSFRAMDEQYF. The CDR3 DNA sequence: TGTGCCAGCAGCTTTAGGGCAATGGACGAGCAGTACTTC.

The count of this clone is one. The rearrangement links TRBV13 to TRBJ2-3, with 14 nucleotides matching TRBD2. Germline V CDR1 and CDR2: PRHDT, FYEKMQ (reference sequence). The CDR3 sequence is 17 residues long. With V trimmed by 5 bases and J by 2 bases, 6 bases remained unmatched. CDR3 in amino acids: CASSTWTSGGTTDTQYF. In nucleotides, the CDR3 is TGTGCCAGCAGCACCTGGACTAGCGGGGGGACCACAGATACGCAGTATTTT.

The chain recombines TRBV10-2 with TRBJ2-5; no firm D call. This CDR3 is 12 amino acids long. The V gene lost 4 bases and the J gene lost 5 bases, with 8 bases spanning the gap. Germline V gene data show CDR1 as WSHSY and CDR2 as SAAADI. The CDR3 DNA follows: TGCGCCAGCAGTGGGCAGAGGGAGACCCAGTACTTC. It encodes CASSGQRETQYF.

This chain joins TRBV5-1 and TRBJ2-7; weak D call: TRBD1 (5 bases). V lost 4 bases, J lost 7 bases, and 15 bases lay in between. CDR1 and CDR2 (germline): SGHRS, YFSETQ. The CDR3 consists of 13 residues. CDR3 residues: CASSLLGAWEQYF. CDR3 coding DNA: TGCGCCAGCAGCCTTCTAGGGGCTTGGGAGCAGTACTTC. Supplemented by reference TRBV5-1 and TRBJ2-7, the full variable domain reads KAGVTQTPRYLIKTRGQQVTLSCSPISGHRSVSWYQQTPGQGLQFLFEYFSETQRNKGNFPGRFSGRQFSNSRSEMNVSTLELGDSALYLCASSLLGAWEQYFGPGTRLTVT.

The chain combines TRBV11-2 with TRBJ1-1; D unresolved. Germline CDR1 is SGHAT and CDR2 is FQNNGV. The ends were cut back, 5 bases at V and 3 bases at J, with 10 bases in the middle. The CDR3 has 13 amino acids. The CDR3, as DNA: TGTGCCAGCAGCCCCGGGGAGGACACTGAAGCTTTCTTT. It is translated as CASSPGEDTEAFF.

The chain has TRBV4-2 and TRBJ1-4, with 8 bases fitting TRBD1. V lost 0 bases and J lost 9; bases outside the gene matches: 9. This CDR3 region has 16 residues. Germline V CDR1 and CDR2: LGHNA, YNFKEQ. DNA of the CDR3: TGTGCCAGCAGCCAAGATCTTGGAGGGACAGGACAAAAACTGTTTTTT. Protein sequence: CASSQDLGGTGQKLFF.